The next 11 T cell receptor beta chains were all read from a single sample in a study of beta chain features in type 1 diabetes. The study's findings and limits: Researchers report that Type 1 diabetes patients had moderately but significantly shorter TCRB CDR3s across all four CD4+ subsets.

Antigens of these TCRs are unknown. The study reverse transcribed the entire isolated RNA, so it sequenced expressed TCRB transcripts. The protocol was immunoSEQ multiplex PCR, while the TCRdb copy is restricted to in-frame clones and leaves out a portion. The sample lists some 15,000 clones, 55% to 75% occurring once. Sequencing was carried out using stem cell memory CD4+ T cells from blood. Source of these receptors: a man between 25 and 39 years old with type 1 diabetes.

This rearrangement joins TRBV28 to TRBJ2-2; unclear D gene. V was trimmed by 7 bases and J by 4 bases, leaving 10 bases between them. The CDR3 spans 13 residues. CDR1 and CDR2 from the germline V gene are MDHEN and SYDVKM. The CDR3 DNA follows: TGTGCCAGCATCTCATCGGGCACCGGGGAGCTGTTTTTT. Residues: CASISSGTGELFF.

The CDR3 sequence is CASSLAGGPEAFF. DNA for the CDR3: TGTGCCAGTAGTCTCGCGGGTGGGCCTGAAGCTTTCTTT. The chain combines TRBV19 with TRBJ1-1, with unresolved D. In germline, CDR1 is LNHDA, CDR2 SQIVND (reference sequence). V lost 5 bases to trimming and J lost 6 bases, with 13 bases between them. CDR3 size: 13 residues.

The V call is TRBV5-1, the J call TRBJ1-2, with TRBD1 as a possible D gene (5 bases). Trimming removed 2 bases from V and 2 bases from J, with 10 bases in between. The CDR3 extends over 14 amino acids. The V gene's germline CDR1 is SGHRS and CDR2 YFSETQ. CDR3 in DNA: TGCGCCAGCAGCTTCGACAGAGAAAACTATGGCTACACCTTC. This gives the protein CASSFDRENYGYTF.

The chain is built from TRBV18 and TRBJ1-5, with TRBD1 matching over 8 bases. The CDR3 loop spans 16 amino acids. Germline V gene sequence: CDR1 KGHSH, CDR2 LQKENI. The V gene end was trimmed by 2 bases and the J gene end by 0 bases; junction bases not matched to a gene: 3. CDR3 region: CASSPVTGDSNQPQHF. CDR3 DNA sequence: TGTGCCAGCTCACCAGTGACAGGGGATAGCAATCAGCCCCAGCATTTT. Full variable domain (outside the CDR3, taken from reference TRBV18 and TRBJ1-5): NAGVMQNPRHLVRRRGQEARLRCSPMKGHSHVYWYRQLPEEGLKFMVYLQKENIIDESGMPKERFSAEFPKEGPSILRIQQVVRGDSAAYFCASSPVTGDSNQPQHFGDGTRLSIL.

V usage is TRBV7-2 and J usage is TRBJ1-4, with no clear D. The CDR3 extends over 17 amino acids. V lost 5 bases, J lost 7 bases, and 23 bases lay in between. CDR1 and CDR2 (germline): SGHTA, FQGNSA. This CDR3 is CASSPRYGSEYSEKLFF. CDR3 sequence (DNA): TGTGCCAGCAGCCCGCGGTACGGCAGCGAGTATTCTGAAAAACTGTTTTTT.

This rearrangement joins TRBV27 to TRBJ2-3; D not resolved. CDR1 MNHEY and CDR2 SMNVEV come from the germline V gene (reference sequence). CDR3 length: 14 residues. Trimming removed 6 bases from V and 0 bases from J, with 10 bases in between. The CDR3 here is CASRAARSTDTQYF. CDR3 sequence (DNA): TGTGCCAGCAGGGCGGCCCGAAGCACAGATACGCAGTATTTT.

The rearrangement links TRBV2 to TRBJ2-1; maybe TRBD2 (6 bases). The length of the CDR3 is 10 residues. Trimming took off 11 bases at V and 8 bases at J, with 10 bases between the two ends. Germline lookup yields CDR1 SNHLY and CDR2 FYNNEI. This CDR3 reads CAQGDYEQFF. For the CDR3, the DNA is TGTGCCCAAGGGGACTATGAGCAGTTCTTC.

By frequency in the sample, this clone is medium-sized (0.01 to 0.1%). V and J are TRBV5-4 and TRBJ2-2, with 9 bases identical to TRBD1. V was clipped by 0 bases and J by 4 bases; unmatched bases: 1. Germline CDR1 reads SGHNT; CDR2 reads YYREEE (reference sequence). CDR3 size: 15 residues. The CDR3 nucleotides read TGTGCCAGCAGCTTGGACAGGGGGCGCACCGGGGAGCTGTTTTTT. This encodes CASSLDRGRTGELFF.

The chain is built from TRBV11-2 and TRBJ2-3; TRBD2 agrees at 9 bases. The CDR3 runs 15 residues. Germline values: CDR1 SGHAT, CDR2 FQNNGV. J was trimmed by 3 bases and V by 6 bases; bases with no gene match: 7. Here the CDR3 reads CASRRGGRMTDTQYF. The CDR3 bases are TGTGCCAGCAGGCGGGGGGGCCGGATGACAGATACGCAGTATTTT.

The V and J genes are TRBV6-6 and TRBJ2-5; 8 bases map to TRBD2. The CDR3 runs 15 residues. The germline gives CDR1 MNHNY, CDR2 SVGAGI (reference sequence). V lost 2 bases, J lost 4 bases, and 6 bases stayed unmatched. This chain's CDR3 is CASSYGGGTPETQYF. CDR3 sequence (DNA): TGTGCCAGCAGTTACGGCGGGGGGACTCCAGAGACCCAGTACTTC.

This clone has a handful of counts. This CDR3 is CSVTTFYYTDTQYF. The CDR3 DNA is TGCAGCGTTACTACTTTCTACTACACAGATACGCAGTATTTT. The rearrangement uses TRBV29-1 and TRBJ2-3; D is unclear. Trimming took 5 bases from V and 2 from J, leaving 14 bases between them. CDR1 is SQVTM and CDR2 is ANQGSEA in the germline V gene. The CDR3 has 14 amino acids.